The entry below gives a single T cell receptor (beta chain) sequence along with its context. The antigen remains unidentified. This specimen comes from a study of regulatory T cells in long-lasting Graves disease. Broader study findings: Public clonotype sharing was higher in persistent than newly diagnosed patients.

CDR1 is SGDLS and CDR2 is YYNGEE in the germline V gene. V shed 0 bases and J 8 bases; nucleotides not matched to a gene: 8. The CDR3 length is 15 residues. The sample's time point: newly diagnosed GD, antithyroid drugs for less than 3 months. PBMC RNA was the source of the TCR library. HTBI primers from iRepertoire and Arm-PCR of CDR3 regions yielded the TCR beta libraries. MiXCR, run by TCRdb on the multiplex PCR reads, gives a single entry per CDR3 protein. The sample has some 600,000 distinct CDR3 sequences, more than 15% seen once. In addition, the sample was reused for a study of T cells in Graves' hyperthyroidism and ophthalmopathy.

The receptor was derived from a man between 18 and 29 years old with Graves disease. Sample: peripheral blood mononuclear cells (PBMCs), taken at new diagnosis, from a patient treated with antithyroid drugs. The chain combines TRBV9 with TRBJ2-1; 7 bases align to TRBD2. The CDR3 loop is CASSVGGGRLDEQFF. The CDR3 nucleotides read TGTGCCAGCAGCGTAGGAGGCGGGAGATTGGATGAGCAGTTCTTC.